These 30 T cell receptor beta chains were sequenced from one sample in a study of a mutant IDH1 vaccine in newly diagnosed glioma. Sequencing was performed with immunoSEQ multiplex PCR; in TCRdb, only in-frame clones are kept and a portion is missing. The sample carries 50,000 to 65,000 clones, about 82% recorded once. Sample time point: baseline, week 1 (first vaccination visit). Treatment described: pre-vaccination baseline after standard-of-care therapy. Specimen: PBMCs, collected from a glioma patient treated with radiotherapy, temozolomide or both. These receptors were obtained from a man younger than 35 with glioma.

CDR3 amino acids: CASSISPGQAYYEQYF. CDR3 nucleotide sequence: TGTGCCAGCAGCATCTCACCGGGACAGGCCTACTACGAGCAGTACTTC. The rearrangement links TRBV9 to TRBJ2-7, with 8 bases fitting TRBD1. Unmatched junction bases numbered 12, after V lost 4 bases and J lost 3 bases. This CDR3 is 16 amino acids long. CDR1 and CDR2 (germline): SGDLS, YYNGEE.

The chain uses TRBV2 and TRBJ2-1; 10 bases line up with TRBD1. V gave up 6 bases and J gave up 6 bases; unmatched junction bases: 8. Germline assignment: CDR1 SNHLY and CDR2 FYNNEI. CDR3 length: 15 residues. The CDR3 is CASRAGTGVFNEQFF. CDR3 coding DNA: TGTGCCAGCAGAGCCGGGACAGGGGTCTTCAATGAGCAGTTCTTC.

This sequence joins TRBV7-9 and TRBJ1-1; no reliable D call. Trimming removed 5 bases from V and 1 base from J, with 11 bases in between. CDR3 length: 14 amino acids. Looked up from germline, CDR1 is SEHNR and CDR2 is FQNEAQ (reference sequence). The CDR3 region is CASSVNDWNTEAFF. The CDR3 region has the DNA TGTGCCAGCAGCGTGAACGATTGGAACACTGAAGCTTTCTTT.

The chain combines TRBV19 with TRBJ1-4; tentatively, D is TRBD1 (5 bases). The germline gives CDR1 LNHDA, CDR2 SQIVND (reference sequence). CDR3 length: 17 amino acids. V was clipped by 4 bases and J by 2 bases, with 17 bases between them. This chain's CDR3 is CASSTPRSGTTNEKLFF. The CDR3, as DNA: TGTGCCAGTAGTACCCCCCGCTCCGGGACTACTAATGAAAAACTGTTTTTT.

The chain's CDR3 is CSVNRGRGTEAFF. The CDR3 DNA reads TGCAGCGTTAACAGGGGGCGCGGCACTGAAGCTTTCTTT. The V and J genes are TRBV29-1 and TRBJ1-1, with 9 bases that match TRBD1. The germline V gene encodes CDR1 SQVTM and CDR2 ANQGSEA. V was clipped by 5 bases and J by 4 bases; unmatched bases: 5. There are 13 residues in the CDR3. Combining the CDR3 with reference TRBV29-1 and TRBJ1-1 gives the whole variable domain SAVISQKPSRDICQRGTSLTIQCQVDSQVTMMFWYRQQPGQSLTLIATANQGSEATYESGFVIDKFPISRPNLTFSTLTVSNMSPEDSSIYLCSVNRGRGTEAFFGQGTRLTVV.

The chain's CDR3 is CASSTYNEQFF. The CDR3, as DNA: TGTGCCAGTAGTACCTACAATGAGCAGTTCTTC. The rearrangement links TRBV19 to TRBJ2-1; no reliable D call. From germline, CDR1 is LNHDA and CDR2 SQIVND (reference sequence). The ends were cut back, 4 bases at V and 2 bases at J, with 0 bases in the middle. The CDR3 contains 11 residues.

This clone was seen just once. This chain connects TRBV5-4 to TRBJ1-1; D is uncertain. The CDR3 sequence is 14 residues long. The V and J ends lost 1 base and 4 bases respectively, with 11 bases between them. Germline V gene lookup returns CDR1 SGHNT and CDR2 YYREEE (reference sequence). The CDR3 region is CASSLSIWSTEAFF. DNA for the CDR3: TGTGCCAGCAGCTTGTCAATTTGGAGCACTGAAGCTTTCTTT.

V usage is TRBV6-6 and J usage is TRBJ2-7, with D maybe TRBD1 (6 bases). The germline V and J ends were trimmed by 5 bases and 1 base, with 12 bases remaining between them. The germline V gene encodes CDR1 MNHNY and CDR2 SVGAGI (reference sequence). The CDR3 is 14 residues long. Here the CDR3 reads CASSPRTESYEQYF. For the CDR3, the DNA is TGTGCCAGCAGTCCACGGACAGAGTCCTACGAGCAGTACTTC.

The chain recombines TRBV9 with TRBJ2-7; 7 bases agree with TRBD1. CDR1 and CDR2 (germline): SGDLS, YYNGEE. The CDR3 is 14 residues long. Trimming removed 4 bases from V and 5 bases from J; junction bases left unmatched: 9. The CDR3 region has the DNA TGTGCCAGCAGCCCCGGGACAGTCCCCGACGAGCAGTACTTC. Encoded protein: CASSPGTVPDEQYF.

This chain uses TRBV14 with TRBJ2-7; D is unresolved. Germline CDR1 and CDR2: SGHDN and FVKESK. This CDR3 is built from 13 residues. Trimming shortened V by 2 bases and J by 6 bases, and 11 bases separated the two germline ends. For the CDR3, the DNA is TGTGCCAGCAGCCAACTGCGACATGGCGAGCAGTACTTC. Translated, it gives CASSQLRHGEQYF.

The chain links TRBV4-1 to TRBJ2-5; D is possibly TRBD1 or TRBD2 (5 bases each). Germline assignment: CDR1 MGHRA and CDR2 YSYEKL. The CDR3 runs 14 residues. V shed 4 bases and J shed 5 bases, with 14 bases lying between them. The chain's CDR3 is CASSLGTFGETQYF. For the CDR3, the DNA is TGCGCCAGCAGCCTTGGGACCTTTGGCGAGACCCAGTACTTC.

This rearrangement joins TRBV30 to TRBJ2-7, with D uncertain. In germline, CDR1 is GTSNPN, CDR2 SVGIG (reference sequence). Trimming removed 0 bases at V and 3 bases at J, with 12 bases between. CDR3 length: 14 residues. The DNA of the CDR3 is TGTGCCTGGAGTGTACGAAAGTCTATCTACGAGCAGTACTTC. Translation gives CAWSVRKSIYEQYF.

V is TRBV18 and J is TRBJ2-1; D remains unclear. From germline, CDR1 is KGHSH and CDR2 LQKENI. There are 14 residues in the CDR3. The V gene lost 4 bases and the J gene lost 6 bases, with 13 bases spanning the gap. The CDR3 sequence is CASSRGIVANEQFF. In DNA form, the CDR3 reads TGTGCCAGCTCACGAGGTATTGTGGCCAATGAGCAGTTCTTC.

This clone appeared a few times. J is TRBJ1-1 and V is TRBV18; D remains ambiguous. The germline gives CDR1 KGHSH, CDR2 LQKENI. Deletions cut 3 bases from V and 1 base from J, with 12 bases between. The CDR3 consists of 15 residues. The CDR3 bases are TGTGCCAGCTCACCTTCTAGATGGGCGAACACTGAAGCTTTCTTT. Protein product: CASSPSRWANTEAFF.

The V gene is TRBV4-3, the J gene TRBJ1-6; 9 bases are shared with TRBD1. CDR1 is LGHNA, CDR2 YSLEER, per germline. This CDR3 contains 17 residues. V shed 2 bases and J 7 bases; nucleotides not matched to a gene: 9. The CDR3 coding sequence is TGCGCCAGCAGCCAAAGTAACAGGGGGCTTTGGAATTCACCCCTCCACTTT. It codes for CASSQSNRGLWNSPLHF.

The J gene is TRBJ1-1, the V gene TRBV30; D gene ambiguous. Germline values: CDR1 GTSNPN, CDR2 SVGIG (reference sequence). CDR3 length: 10 residues. V was trimmed by 3 bases and J by 3 bases, leaving 2 bases between them. CDR3: CAWRDTEAFF. The DNA for the CDR3 is TGTGCCTGGAGGGACACTGAAGCTTTCTTT.

This chain joins TRBV15 and TRBJ2-7, with a tentative D call TRBD1 (6 bases). The V end lost 1 base, the J end lost 6 bases, and 10 bases lay between the germline ends. This CDR3 is built from 13 residues. CDR1 is LNHNV, CDR2 YYDKDF, per germline (reference sequence). CDR3 bases: TGTGCCACCAGCAGAGTACAGGGACGCGAGCAGTACTTC. Its protein is CATSRVQGREQYF.

This clone came up once. The V and J genes are TRBV7-2 and TRBJ1-1, with 9 bases identical to TRBD1. Looked up from germline, CDR1 is SGHTA and CDR2 is FQGNSA. The CDR3 spans 17 residues. The V gene end was trimmed by 2 bases and the J gene end by 0 bases; junction bases not matched to a gene: 7. The DNA for the CDR3 is TGTGCCAGCAGCTTAAGATCGGGACAGGGAATGAACACTGAAGCTTTCTTT. It codes for CASSLRSGQGMNTEAFF.

The rearrangement joins TRBV6-1 to TRBJ2-2, with 7 bases identical to TRBD1. Germline CDR1 MNHNS, CDR2 SASEGT. V dropped 6 bases and J dropped 2; count of bases not matched to a gene: 6. This CDR3 spans 15 amino acids. CDR3 sequence (DNA): TGTGCCAGCAGCGCACAGGGGATTAACACCGGGGAGCTGTTTTTT. This sequence encodes CASSAQGINTGELFF.

The gene calls are TRBV6-8 and TRBJ2-7; 7 positions match TRBD1. With 7 bases clipped from V and 7 bases from J, the junction kept 10 bases outside the gene matches. The CDR3 contains 13 residues. Germline assignment: CDR1 MNHGY and CDR2 SAAAGT. The CDR3 reads CASNYRGDPEQYF. The CDR3 coding sequence is TGTGCCAGCAACTACAGGGGCGACCCTGAGCAGTACTTC.

The chain is built from TRBV11-2 and TRBJ1-1; 7 nucleotides agree with TRBD1. CDR1 SGHAT and CDR2 FQNNGV come from the germline V gene. Trimming removed 2 bases from V and 4 bases from J; junction bases left unmatched: 4. This CDR3 has 14 residues. CDR3 protein: CASSLRQGVTEAFF. CDR3 DNA sequence: TGTGCCAGCAGCTTAAGACAGGGTGTCACTGAAGCTTTCTTT.

The V and J genes are TRBV5-6 and TRBJ1-1; D is unclear. V dropped 2 bases and J dropped 5 bases, with 10 bases sitting between them. The CDR3 is 13 amino acids. Looked up from germline, CDR1 is SGHDT and CDR2 is YYEEEE. This CDR3 is CASSFRMITEAFF. CDR3 in DNA: TGTGCCAGCAGCTTTCGAATGATTACTGAAGCTTTCTTT.

The chain recombines TRBV30 with TRBJ2-7; TRBD1 matches 9 bases. Germline CDR1 and CDR2: GTSNPN and SVGIG (reference sequence). The CDR3 runs to 15 residues. With 2 bases clipped from V and 7 bases from J, the junction kept 12 bases outside the gene matches. The CDR3 here is CAWSSVRDRAGEQYF. CDR3 DNA sequence: TGTGCCTGGAGTTCCGTCCGGGACAGGGCTGGAGAGCAGTACTTC.

The V gene is TRBV15, the J gene TRBJ2-1; TRBD1 aligns across 10 bases. Germline V gene lookup returns CDR1 LNHNV and CDR2 YYDKDF (reference sequence). This CDR3 comprises 15 residues. V was clipped by 6 bases and J by 2 bases; unmatched bases: 4. The CDR3 spells CATSPGQGTYNEQFF. The CDR3, as DNA: TGTGCCACCAGTCCGGGACAGGGGACCTACAATGAGCAGTTCTTC.

The V gene is TRBV5-1, the J gene TRBJ2-5; 8 bases agree with TRBD2. This CDR3 has 15 residues. The V segment lost 4 bases and the J segment 1 base; nucleotides outside the gene matches: 6. Germline V gene lookup returns CDR1 SGHRS and CDR2 YFSETQ. The DNA of the CDR3 is TGCGCCAGCAGCCCCTTAGCGGGGACCCAAGAGACCCAGTACTTC. Amino acids: CASSPLAGTQETQYF.

This sequence joins TRBV4-1 and TRBJ1-5, with D tentatively TRBD1 (6 bases). Germline V gene data show CDR1 as MGHRA and CDR2 as YSYEKL. The CDR3 is 15 amino acids. V lost 4 bases and J 5 bases, leaving 15 bases between the germline ends. The CDR3 reads CASSPKTGGHQPQHF. In DNA form, the CDR3 reads TGCGCCAGCAGCCCTAAGACGGGGGGCCATCAGCCCCAGCATTTT.

In DNA form, the CDR3 reads TGTGCCAGCAGCTCCTCGATTTCCCGAAACTATGGCTACACCTTC. It yields the protein CASSSSISRNYGYTF. The gene calls are TRBV9 and TRBJ1-2; D remains ambiguous. The CDR3 has 15 amino acids. Germline V gives CDR1 SGDLS, CDR2 YYNGEE. V was pared by 4 bases and J by 2 bases, with 15 bases between.

The J gene is TRBJ2-7, the V gene TRBV15, with a weak D call TRBD1 (6 bases). Germline V gene data show CDR1 as LNHNV and CDR2 as YYDKDF (reference sequence). CDR3 length equals 17 residues. V lost 5 bases to trimming and J lost 4 bases, with 24 bases between them. The CDR3 DNA is TGTGCCACCAGCCCCACCCTCCCAACAGGGTCGAGGTACGAGCAGTACTTC. It encodes CATSPTLPTGSRYEQYF. Filled out from reference TRBV15 and TRBJ2-7, the complete variable domain reads DAMVIQNPRYQVTQFGKPVTLSCSQTLNHNVMYWYQQKSSQAPKLLFHYYDKDFNNEADTPDNFQSRRPNTSFCFLDIRSPGLGDTAMYLCATSPTLPTGSRYEQYFGPGTRLTVT.

This chain uses TRBV5-1 with TRBJ2-6, with 9 bases that match TRBD1. CDR3 size: 18 residues. J was trimmed by 0 bases and V by 0 bases; bases with no gene match: 4. Looked up from germline, CDR1 is SGHRS and CDR2 is YFSETQ. CDR3 residues: CASSLGDRVTSGANVLTF. In nucleotides, the CDR3 is TGCGCCAGCAGCTTGGGGGACAGGGTTACCTCTGGGGCCAACGTCCTGACTTTC.

In this sample, this clone turned up once. J is TRBJ1-1 and V is TRBV11-2; the D gene is possibly TRBD1 (5 bases). Germline CDR1 SGHAT, CDR2 FQNNGV. This CDR3 spans 12 amino acids. Deletions cut 2 bases from V and 11 bases from J, with 12 bases between. This chain's CDR3 is CASSLPGREAFF. DNA of the CDR3: TGTGCCAGCAGCTTACCGGGCAGGGAGGCTTTCTTT.